This entry concerns a single T cell receptor beta chain. This sample stems from a study of early T cells in non-severe SARS-CoV-2 infection. Individually, cDNA molecules had unique molecular identifiers attached to them. TCRdb reprocessed the 5' RACE reads via MiXCR and lists one record per CDR3 protein. This sample has approximately 77,000 distinct CDR3 sequences, with about 14% found just once. CDR1 and CDR2 (germline): MDHEN, SYDVKM. V was clipped by 5 bases and J by 7 bases; unmatched bases: 12. The CDR3 is 16 amino acids. The genes are TRBV28 and TRBJ1-5; 9 bases are a match to TRBD1. The receptor comes from an adult who was a healthcare worker with PCR-confirmed SARS-CoV-2 infection or an uninfected control (not recorded which). Sequencing input: whole blood. CDR3 in amino acids: CASSPSQGALEQPQHF. CDR3 DNA: TGTGCCAGCAGTCCCTCACAGGGGGCGCTGGAACAGCCCCAGCATTTT.